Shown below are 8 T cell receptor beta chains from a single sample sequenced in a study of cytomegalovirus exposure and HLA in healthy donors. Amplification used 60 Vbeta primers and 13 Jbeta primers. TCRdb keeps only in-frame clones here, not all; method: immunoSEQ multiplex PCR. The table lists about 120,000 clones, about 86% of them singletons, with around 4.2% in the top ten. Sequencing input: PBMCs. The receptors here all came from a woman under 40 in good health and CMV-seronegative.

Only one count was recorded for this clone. CDR3 sequence (DNA): TGTGCCAGCAGCACCGACCGGCGGGGAACCGGGGAGCTGTTTTTT. Its translation: CASSTDRRGTGELFF. The chain joins TRBV7-9 to TRBJ2-2; TRBD2 might be the D (6 bases). Trimming shortened V by 5 bases and J by 5 bases, and 15 bases separated the two germline ends. Germline CDR1 is SEHNR and CDR2 is FQNEAQ (reference sequence). The length of the CDR3 is 15 residues.

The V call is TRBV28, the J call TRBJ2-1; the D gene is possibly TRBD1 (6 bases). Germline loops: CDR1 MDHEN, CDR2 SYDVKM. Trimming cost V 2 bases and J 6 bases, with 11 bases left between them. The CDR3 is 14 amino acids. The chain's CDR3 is CASSLIAGANEQFF. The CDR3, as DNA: TGTGCCAGCAGTTTAATAGCAGGGGCCAATGAGCAGTTCTTC.

For the CDR3, the DNA is TGTGCCAGCAGCTTAGGACAGGGCGGGGAGCTGTTTTTT. Its protein is CASSLGQGGELFF. V usage is TRBV5-6 and J usage is TRBJ2-2; 8 bases line up with TRBD1. Losses at the gene ends were 2 bases for V and 7 bases for J; bases not matched to a gene: 1. This CDR3 is 13 amino acids long. Per germline, CDR1 SGHDT and CDR2 YYEEEE.

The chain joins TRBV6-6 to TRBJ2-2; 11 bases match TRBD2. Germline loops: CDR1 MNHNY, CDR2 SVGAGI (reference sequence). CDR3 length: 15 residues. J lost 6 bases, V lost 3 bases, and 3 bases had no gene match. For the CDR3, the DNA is TGTGCCAGCAGTTATACTAGCGGGAGTGCCGGGGAGCTGTTTTTT. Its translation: CASSYTSGSAGELFF.

In nucleotides, the CDR3 is TGCAGCGTTGAAGCCCGACTAGCACCAAGCTCCTACAATGAGCAGTTCTTC. As protein: CSVEARLAPSSYNEQFF. The chain joins TRBV29-1 to TRBJ2-1, with 7 bases fitting TRBD2. The CDR3 spans 17 residues. Trimming at V came to 1 base and at J to 0 bases, leaving 9 bases not matched to a gene. The germline CDR1 and CDR2 sequences are SQVTM and ANQGSEA.

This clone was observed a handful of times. The CDR3 DNA is TGTGCCTGGAGTGTAAGGGGAAAGCCCCAGCATTTT. The encoded protein is CAWSVRGKPQHF. The V gene is TRBV30, the J gene TRBJ1-5; perhaps TRBD1 as D (5 bases). The CDR3 spans 12 residues. V shed 0 bases and J shed 8 bases, with 8 bases lying between them. Germline V gene lookup returns CDR1 GTSNPN and CDR2 SVGIG (reference sequence).

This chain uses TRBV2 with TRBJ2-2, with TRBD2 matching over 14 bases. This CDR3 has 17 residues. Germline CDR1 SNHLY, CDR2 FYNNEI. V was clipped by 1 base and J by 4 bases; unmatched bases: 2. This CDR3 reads CASSEGGLAGATGELFF. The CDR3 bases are TGTGCCAGCAGTGAAGGGGGACTAGCGGGAGCCACCGGGGAGCTGTTTTTT.

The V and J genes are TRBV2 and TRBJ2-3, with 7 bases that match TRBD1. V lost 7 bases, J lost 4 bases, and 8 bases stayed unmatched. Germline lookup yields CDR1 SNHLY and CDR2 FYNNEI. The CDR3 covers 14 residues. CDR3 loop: CASISPQGADTQYF. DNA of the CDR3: TGTGCCAGCATCTCGCCCCAGGGGGCAGATACGCAGTATTTT. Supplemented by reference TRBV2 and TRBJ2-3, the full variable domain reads EPEVTQTPSHQVTQMGQEVILRCVPISNHLYFYWYRQILGQKVEFLVSFYNNEISEKSEIFDDQFSVERPDGSNFTLKIRSTKLEDSAMYFCASISPQGADTQYFGPGTRLTVL.